These 14 T cell receptor beta chains were all obtained from the same sample, sequenced in a study of identical twins. Using its own MiXCR run on the 5' RACE reads, TCRdb lists one record per CDR3 protein. The sample shows about 250,000 distinct CDR3 sequences, roughly an eighth of them seen only once. The sample comprised memory (CD45RO+) T cells sorted from blood. All receptors derive from a woman aged 18-29 years in good health.

The V call is TRBV6-5, the J call TRBJ2-1; D is unclear. The V and J ends lost 4 bases and 6 bases respectively, with 10 bases between them. The CDR3 is 13 amino acids. Germline CDR1 and CDR2: MNHEY and SVGAGI. DNA of the CDR3: TGTGCCAGCAGTTTAACGCGGCGCAATGAGCAGTTCTTC. Encoded protein: CASSLTRRNEQFF.

In its sample, this clonotype was seen a few times. The chain joins TRBV7-2 to TRBJ2-5; possible D gene TRBD1, 5 bases. CDR1 and CDR2 from the germline V gene are SGHTA and FQGNSA. This CDR3 is 14 amino acids long. V lost 5 bases, J lost 1 base, and 11 bases lay in between. The CDR3 protein is CASSPRGLQETQYF. The CDR3, as DNA: TGTGCCAGCAGCCCAAGGGGCCTCCAAGAGACCCAGTACTTC.

Of note for this clonotype: The junction does not match germline at one end; this may be a read error. The rearrangement joins TRBV18 to TRBJ2-5, with D possibly matching TRBD1 (7 bases). CDR3 length: 14 amino acids. Germline-derived CDR1 and CDR2 are KGHSH and LQKENI. The CDR3 DNA follows: TGTGCCAGCTCGCCACAGGGGAGGTCGGAGACCCAGTACTTC. Translation gives CASSPQGRSETQYF.

This clonotype was detected only a few times. The chain has TRBV20-1 and TRBJ2-6, with D uncertain. V was clipped by 5 bases and J by 2 bases, with 4 bases between them. CDR3 length: 12 amino acids. In germline, CDR1 is DFQATT, CDR2 SNEGSKA (reference sequence). DNA of the CDR3: TGCAGTGCTGAGGCTGGGGCCAACGTCCTGACTTTC. Its protein is CSAEAGANVLTF.

This clonotype was seen a few times. The V gene is TRBV25-1, the J gene TRBJ2-7; D might be TRBD1 (5 bases). Trimming stripped 4 bases from V and 6 bases from J, with 13 bases between. This CDR3 has 13 amino acids. CDR1 MGHDK and CDR2 SYGVNS come from the germline V gene. The CDR3 is CASSGSGLVEQYF. CDR3 nucleotide sequence: TGTGCCAGCAGTGGCTCAGGGTTGGTCGAGCAGTACTTC.

This clonotype occurred a few times. This rearrangement joins TRBV2 to TRBJ2-5; D perhaps matches TRBD2 (5 bases). Germline V CDR1 and CDR2: SNHLY, FYNNEI. This CDR3 spans 14 amino acids. The V end lost 4 bases, the J end lost 1 base, and 10 bases lay between the germline ends. DNA of the CDR3: TGTGCCAGCAGTGGGTTACGGGGCCAAGAGACCCAGTACTTC. Translation: CASSGLRGQETQYF.

This clonotype was seen a few times. The chain joins TRBV15 to TRBJ2-5; D is perhaps TRBD2 (5 bases). CDR1 and CDR2 (germline): LNHNV, YYDKDF (reference sequence). This CDR3 has 14 amino acids. V lost 1 base, J lost 2 bases, and 8 bases lay in between. The CDR3 sequence: CATSRGPGQETQYF. DNA for the CDR3: TGTGCCACCAGCAGAGGGCCGGGACAAGAGACCCAGTACTTC.

This clonotype has a handful of counts. Relative to the germline gene, one junction end is altered; a read error may explain this. The chain carries TRBV7-7 and TRBJ2-5; possibly TRBD1 or TRBD2 for D (5 bases each). The germline gives CDR1 SSHAT, CDR2 FNYEAQ (reference sequence). This CDR3 region has 14 residues. The CDR3 bases are TGTGCTAGCAGCAAAGGGACGGTGGAAGAGACCCAGTACTTC. Its protein is CASSKGTVEETQYF.

This clonotype was recorded many times. J is TRBJ2-5 and V is TRBV7-9; possible D gene TRBD1, 5 bases. Per germline, CDR1 SEHNR and CDR2 FQNEAQ (reference sequence). Deletions cut 3 bases from V and 2 bases from J, with 10 bases between. This CDR3 has 14 residues. CDR3 amino acids: CASSFSSGQETQYF. For the CDR3, the DNA is TGTGCCAGCAGCTTTAGTTCAGGGCAAGAGACCCAGTACTTC.

This clonotype has just a few counts. The rearrangement joins TRBV12-3 or TRBV12-4 to TRBJ1-2; 8 nucleotides align to TRBD1. The CDR3 has 12 amino acids. The V segment lost 5 bases and the J segment 8 bases; nucleotides outside the gene matches: 4. The CDR3 DNA is TGTGCCAGCAGTCCGCAGGGGGCGGGCTACACCTTC. Translation: CASSPQGAGYTF.

The chain links TRBV3-1 to TRBJ2-3; a possible D gene is TRBD2 (6 bases). V dropped 2 bases and J dropped 10 bases, with 22 bases sitting between them. Germline V CDR1 and CDR2: LGHDT, YNNKEL (reference sequence). CDR3 length equals 16 residues. CDR3 sequence reads: CASSQHSTLASDAQYF. In nucleotides, the CDR3 is TGTGCCAGCAGCCAACATTCTACCCTCGCTAGCGATGCGCAGTATTTT.

The rearrangement joins TRBV29-1 to TRBJ2-3, with TRBD2 identical over 10 bases. V was clipped by 8 bases and J by 2 bases; unmatched bases: 13. CDR3 size: 16 residues. Germline-derived CDR1 and CDR2 are SQVTM and ANQGSEA. The CDR3 sequence is CSFNSYLAGATDTQYF. The CDR3 region has the DNA TGCAGCTTCAACTCATATCTAGCGGGGGCCACAGATACGCAGTATTTT.

The chain is built from TRBV6-2 or TRBV6-3 and TRBJ1-6; possibly TRBD1 for D (5 bases). V was clipped by 6 bases and J by 5 bases, with 14 bases between them. There are 15 residues in the CDR3. Germline lookup yields CDR1 MNHEY and CDR2 SVGEGT. The DNA for the CDR3 is TGTGCCAGCAGCACCCGACAGTTCCATAATTCACCCCTCCACTTT. Its translation: CASSTRQFHNSPLHF.

This clonotype has a count of ten or more. The chain is built from TRBV5-1 and TRBJ2-1; no reliable D call. Trimming shortened V by 2 bases and J by 0 bases, and 9 bases separated the two germline ends. Germline CDR1 reads SGHRS; CDR2 reads YFSETQ. CDR3 length: 15 amino acids. CDR3 nucleotides: TGCGCCAGCAGCTTCGAGCAGAGCTCCTACAATGAGCAGTTCTTC. This codes for CASSFEQSSYNEQFF.